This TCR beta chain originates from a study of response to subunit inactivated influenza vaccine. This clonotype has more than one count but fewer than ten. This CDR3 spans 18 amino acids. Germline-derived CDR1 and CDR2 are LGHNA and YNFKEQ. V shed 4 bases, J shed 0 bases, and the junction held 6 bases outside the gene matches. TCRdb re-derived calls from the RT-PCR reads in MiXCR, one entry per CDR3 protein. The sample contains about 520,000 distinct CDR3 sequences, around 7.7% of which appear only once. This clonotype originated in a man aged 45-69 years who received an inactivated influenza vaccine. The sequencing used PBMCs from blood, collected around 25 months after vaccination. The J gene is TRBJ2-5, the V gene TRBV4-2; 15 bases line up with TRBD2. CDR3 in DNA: TGTGCCAGCAGCCGTGGACTAGCGGGAGGGCCATACCAAGAGACCCAGTACTTC. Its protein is CASSRGLAGGPYQETQYF.